Below, 24 T cell receptor beta chains from the same sample are listed, as sequenced in a study of ipilimumab plus nivolumab after autologous stem cell transplantation. This table comes from immunoSEQ multiplex PCR, and its TCRdb copy is limited to in-frame clones, with some not included. Of 17,000 or so clones listed, 79% are singletons. The specimen was PBMCs, collected in a trial of ipilimumab plus nivolumab as post-transplant consolidation. The receptors were sampled from a male donor with diffuse large B-cell lymphoma.

This chain joins TRBV7-9 and TRBJ2-3; D may be TRBD1 (6 bases). The CDR3 covers 14 residues. Germline V gene lookup returns CDR1 SEHNR and CDR2 FQNEAQ (reference sequence). V was cut by 5 bases and J by 6 bases, with 15 bases left in between. DNA of the CDR3: TGTGCCAGCAGCACAGGGACCGGCCGCGATACGCAGTATTTT. Translated, it gives CASSTGTGRDTQYF.

This clone has only a few counts. J is TRBJ1-2 and V is TRBV30, with 8 bases that match TRBD1. The CDR3 loop spans 13 amino acids. The junction had 3 bases not matched to a gene; V was cut back by 3 bases and J by 3 bases. The V gene's germline CDR1 is GTSNPN and CDR2 SVGIG (reference sequence). The CDR3 is CAWSPTGDYGYTF. The CDR3 DNA sequence: TGTGCCTGGAGCCCGACAGGGGACTATGGCTACACCTTC.

This rearrangement joins TRBV11-1 to TRBJ1-4, with D unresolved. The CDR3 is 14 residues long. V lost 4 bases, J lost 8 bases, and 14 bases lay in between. Germline values: CDR1 SGHAT, CDR2 FQDESV (reference sequence). The CDR3 protein is CASSSLVGKEKLFF. The DNA of the CDR3 is TGTGCCAGCAGCTCACTCGTGGGGAAGGAAAAACTGTTTTTT.

The CDR3 region is CASSTRLAGGTDTQYF. The CDR3 nucleotides are TGCGCCAGCAGCACCCGACTAGCGGGAGGCACAGATACGCAGTATTTT. The chain has TRBV4-1 and TRBJ2-3, with 12 nucleotides matching TRBD2. In germline, CDR1 is MGHRA, CDR2 YSYEKL. V gave up 5 bases and J gave up 1 base; unmatched junction bases: 4. CDR3 length: 16 amino acids.

Notes on this clone: The sample contains more than one DNA sequence encoding this CDR3. J is TRBJ1-2 and V is TRBV10-3; no firm D call. Trimming removed 0 bases at V and 5 bases at J, with 7 bases between. Germline V gene sequence: CDR1 ENHRY, CDR2 SYGVKD. The length of the CDR3 is 13 residues. CDR3 protein: CAISESEWYGYTF. For the CDR3, the DNA is TGTGCCATCAGTGAGTCTGAGTGGTATGGCTACACCTTC.

CDR3 in amino acids: CASTRTGANYGYTF. CDR3 coding DNA: TGTGCCAGCACCAGGACAGGGGCGAACTATGGCTACACCTTC. The chain uses TRBV2 and TRBJ1-2; 9 bases map to TRBD1. Germline V gene data show CDR1 as SNHLY and CDR2 as FYNNEI. The ends lost 7 bases at V and 2 bases at J; junction bases unmatched: 5. This CDR3 comprises 14 residues.

This clone is classed as large. The chain couples TRBV7-9 to TRBJ1-5; D might be TRBD1 (6 bases). Trimming pared 1 base from V and 12 bases from J, leaving 10 bases between. From germline, CDR1 is SEHNR and CDR2 FQNEAQ (reference sequence). The CDR3 is 12 residues long. In nucleotides, the CDR3 is TGTGCCAGCAGCTTAGTGGGAGGGGGCCAGCATTTT. Its translation is CASSLVGGGQHF.

This clone was detected only once. The chain joins TRBV5-1 to TRBJ1-1; the D is unclear. Germline assignment: CDR1 SGHRS and CDR2 YFSETQ. Trimming cost V 4 bases and J 6 bases, with 13 bases left between them. The length of the CDR3 is 13 residues. CDR3: CASSLNFGAEAFF. The DNA of the CDR3 is TGCGCCAGCAGCCTAAATTTCGGCGCTGAAGCTTTCTTT.

Written as DNA, the CDR3 is TGTGCCAGCAGGACTGACAGGGGGCGGGGTGAGCAGTTCTTC. Amino acids: CASRTDRGRGEQFF. The V gene is TRBV6-1, the J gene TRBJ2-1; 10 bases match TRBD1. Unmatched junction bases numbered 8, after V lost 6 bases and J lost 9 bases. Germline CDR1 is MNHNS and CDR2 is SASEGT. The CDR3 totals 14 residues.

The V and J genes are TRBV10-2 and TRBJ2-5; 7 bases fit TRBD2. The CDR3 spans 13 residues. Looked up from germline, CDR1 is WSHSY and CDR2 is SAAADI. The J segment lost 1 base and the V segment lost 6 bases, leaving 2 bases of the junction unmatched. CDR3 DNA: TGCGCCAGCAGGCGGGGGTCCCAAGAGACCCAGTACTTC. Translating gives CASRRGSQETQYF.

This clone came up once. The chain is built from TRBV2 and TRBJ2-7, with D maybe TRBD1 (6 bases). Germline CDR1 reads SNHLY; CDR2 reads FYNNEI. The CDR3 spans 13 residues. Trimming shortened V by 6 bases and J by 0 bases, and 9 bases separated the two germline ends. CDR3 nucleotides: TGTGCCAGCAGGGGGACACCCTCCTACGAGCAGTACTTC. It encodes CASRGTPSYEQYF.

The V call is TRBV6-6, the J call TRBJ1-1; D remains unclear. The CDR3 consists of 12 residues. The germline gives CDR1 MNHNY, CDR2 SVGAGI (reference sequence). With 8 bases removed from V and 7 bases from J, the gap between germline ends came to 14 bases. The CDR3 region is CASVGLKGEAFF. CDR3 coding DNA: TGTGCCAGCGTCGGGCTAAAGGGTGAAGCTTTCTTT.

In this sample, this clone turned up once. The chain has TRBV28 and TRBJ2-7; 9 bases are shared with TRBD1. Trimming took 4 bases from V and 5 from J; bases not matched to a gene: 9. Germline CDR1 reads MDHEN; CDR2 reads SYDVKM. The CDR3 extends over 15 amino acids. The CDR3 reads CASSSPGTGIHEQYF. The CDR3 DNA reads as TGTGCCAGCAGTTCCCCCGGGACAGGGATACACGAGCAGTACTTC.

This CDR3 is CASSFRARQGTNHLVNYGYTF. The CDR3 region has the DNA TGTGCCAGCAGCTTTAGGGCAAGACAGGGCACGAACCACCTCGTTAACTATGGCTACACCTTC. This rearrangement joins TRBV7-3 to TRBJ1-2, with TRBD1 identical over 7 bases. CDR1 SGHTA and CDR2 FQGTGA come from the germline V gene. This CDR3 comprises 21 residues. With V trimmed by 3 bases and J by 1 base, 23 bases remained unmatched.

This clone was picked up one time. This rearrangement joins TRBV16 to TRBJ1-1; TRBD1 matches 8 bases. Germline-derived CDR1 and CDR2 are KGHSY and FQNENV. V trimming: 4 bases; J trimming: 4 bases; junction bases outside the gene matches: 5. CDR3 length equals 14 residues. The CDR3 region is CASSLRQGSTEAFF. In nucleotides, the CDR3 is TGTGCCAGCAGCCTTCGACAGGGGTCCACTGAAGCTTTCTTT.

The J gene is TRBJ1-4, the V gene TRBV21-1. TRBV21-1 is a pseudogene. This CDR3 contains 14 residues. The CDR3 is CASSASRAYEKLFF. The DNA of the CDR3 is TGTGCCAGCAGCGCATCCCGGGCCTATGAAAAACTGTTTTTT.

The chain employs TRBV4-1 and TRBJ1-1; 9 nucleotides align to TRBD1. Germline V gene lookup returns CDR1 MGHRA and CDR2 YSYEKL. The trim removed 4 bases at V and 5 bases at J, leaving 8 bases unmatched. The CDR3 extends over 15 amino acids. DNA for the CDR3: TGCGCCAGCAGCCTGGGACAGGGAGCGAGGACTGAAGCTTTCTTT. This codes for CASSLGQGARTEAFF.

The V gene is TRBV6-1, the J gene TRBJ2-5; D is undetermined. The CDR3 loop spans 20 amino acids. The germline V gene encodes CDR1 MNHNS and CDR2 SASEGT. Trimming took off 4 bases at V and 2 bases at J, with 29 bases between the two ends. The CDR3 protein is CASSGSIRAGVGWVQETQYF. The CDR3 DNA follows: TGTGCCAGCAGTGGAAGTATCCGAGCTGGTGTTGGGTGGGTACAAGAGACCCAGTACTTC.

The chain combines TRBV5-6 with TRBJ2-5; D tentatively reads TRBD1 or TRBD2 (5 bases each). The CDR3 extends over 13 amino acids. Germline assignment: CDR1 SGHDT and CDR2 YYEEEE. Trimming took 5 bases from V and 6 from J, leaving 14 bases between them. CDR3 loop: CASSEGLGKTQYF. The DNA for the CDR3 is TGTGCCAGCAGTGAGGGGTTGGGGAAGACCCAGTACTTC.

V and J are TRBV5-4 and TRBJ1-1; D is unresolved. Germline CDR1 and CDR2: SGHNT and YYREEE (reference sequence). The CDR3 is made up of 12 amino acids. V was pared by 4 bases and J by 9 bases, with 13 bases between. This CDR3 reads CASSRQWQKAFF. The CDR3 region has the DNA TGTGCCAGCAGCCGCCAATGGCAGAAAGCTTTCTTT.

This chain uses TRBV6-1 with TRBJ2-4; TRBD1 aligns across 12 bases. CDR1 and CDR2 from the germline V gene are MNHNS and SASEGT. The V segment lost 6 bases and the J segment 8 bases; nucleotides outside the gene matches: 5. This CDR3 spans 14 amino acids. CDR3 in amino acids: CASRSGQGADIQYF. CDR3 nucleotides: TGTGCCAGCAGATCGGGACAGGGGGCGGACATTCAGTACTTC.

The V gene is TRBV6-5, the J gene TRBJ2-7, with D perhaps given as TRBD1 or TRBD2 (5 bases each). CDR1 is MNHEY, CDR2 SVGAGI, per germline. V lost 7 bases to trimming and J lost 2 bases, with 18 bases between them. There are 15 residues in the CDR3. The CDR3 coding sequence is TGTGCCAGCACACCGGACCGGGGCTTTCCCTACGAGCAGTACTTC. Its protein product is CASTPDRGFPYEQYF.

The chain employs TRBV30 and TRBJ1-6, with D unresolved. V was cut by 5 bases and J by 7 bases, with 9 bases left in between. CDR1 and CDR2 from the germline V gene are GTSNPN and SVGIG (reference sequence). The CDR3 has 12 amino acids. The CDR3 nucleotides are TGTGCCTGGGACGGATGGAATTCACCCCTCCACTTT. Translated, it gives CAWDGWNSPLHF. Full variable domain (outside the CDR3, taken from reference TRBV30 and TRBJ1-6): SQTIHQWPATLVQPVGSPLSLECTVEGTSNPNLYWYRQAAGRGLQLLFYSVGIGQISSEVPQNLSASRPQDRQFILSSKKLLLSDSGFYLCAWDGWNSPLHFGNGTRLTVT.

V and J are TRBV5-1 and TRBJ2-1; 7 bases are shared with TRBD1. The CDR3 runs to 12 residues. Germline V gene data show CDR1 as SGHRS and CDR2 as YFSETQ. With V trimmed by 3 bases and J by 15 bases, 9 bases remained unmatched. The CDR3 sequence: CASSSIGAGGFF. The CDR3 nucleotides read TGCGCCAGCAGCTCAATCGGTGCAGGGGGGTTCTTC.